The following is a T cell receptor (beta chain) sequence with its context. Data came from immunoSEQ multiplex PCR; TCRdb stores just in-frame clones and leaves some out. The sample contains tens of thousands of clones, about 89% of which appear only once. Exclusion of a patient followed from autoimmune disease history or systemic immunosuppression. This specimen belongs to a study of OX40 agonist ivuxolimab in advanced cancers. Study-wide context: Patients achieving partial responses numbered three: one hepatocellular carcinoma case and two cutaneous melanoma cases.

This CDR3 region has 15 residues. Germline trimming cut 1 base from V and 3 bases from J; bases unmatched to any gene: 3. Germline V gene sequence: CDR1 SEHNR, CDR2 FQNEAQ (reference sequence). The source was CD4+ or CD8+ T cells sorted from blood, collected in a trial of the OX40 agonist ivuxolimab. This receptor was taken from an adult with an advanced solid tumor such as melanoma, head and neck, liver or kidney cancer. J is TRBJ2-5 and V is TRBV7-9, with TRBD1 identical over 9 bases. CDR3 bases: TGTGCCAGCAGCTTAGTGGGACAGGGAAAAGAGACCCAGTACTTC. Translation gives CASSLVGQGKETQYF. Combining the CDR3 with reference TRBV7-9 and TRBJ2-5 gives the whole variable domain DTGVSQNPRHKITKRGQNVTFRCDPISEHNRLYWYRQTLGQGPEFLTYFQNEAQLEKSRLLSDRFSAERPKGSFSTLEIQRTEQGDSAMYLCASSLVGQGKETQYFGPGTRLLVL.